The source of this T cell receptor (beta chain) is a study of CD8+ T cells in alopecia areata. V lost 7 bases, J lost 4 bases, and 19 bases lay in between. The V gene's germline CDR1 is SQVTM and CDR2 ANQGSEA. This CDR3 contains 14 residues. Sequencing templates came from extracted RNA that was reverse transcribed into cDNA. Measured with immunoSEQ multiplex PCR; TCRdb has only the in-frame clones, and not every one. The sample lists roughly 180,000 clones, more than 60% occurring once. The table lists this clone with a count of one. The material sequenced was CD4+ T cells sorted from blood, taken at week 0. J is TRBJ2-5 and V is TRBV29-1; either TRBD1 or TRBD2 may supply D (7 bases each). The clonotype was recovered from a human donor with alopecia areata. CDR3 protein: CSARGGRWAETQYF. In DNA, the CDR3 is TGCAGCGCCAGGGGGGGCAGGTGGGCAGAGACCCAGTACTTC.